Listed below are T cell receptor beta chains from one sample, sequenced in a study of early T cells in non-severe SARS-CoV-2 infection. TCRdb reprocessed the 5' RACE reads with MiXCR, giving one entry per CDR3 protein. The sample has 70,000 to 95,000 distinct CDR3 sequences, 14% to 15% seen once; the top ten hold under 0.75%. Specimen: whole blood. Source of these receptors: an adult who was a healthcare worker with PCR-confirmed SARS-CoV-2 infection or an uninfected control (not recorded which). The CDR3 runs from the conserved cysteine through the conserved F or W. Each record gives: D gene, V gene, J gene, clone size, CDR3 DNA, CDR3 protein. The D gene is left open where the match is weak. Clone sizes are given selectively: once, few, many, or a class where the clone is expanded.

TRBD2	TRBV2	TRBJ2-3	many	TGTGCCAGCAGTGGTTTTGGGGGACTAAGCACAGATACGCAGTATTTT	CASSGFGGLSTDTQYF
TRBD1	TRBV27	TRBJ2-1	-	TGTGCCAGCAGTTTCTTTTCCTCTTTCGGGACAGGGGACAATGAGCAGTTCTTC	CASSFFSSFGTGDNEQFF
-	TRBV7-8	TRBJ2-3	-	TGTGCCAGCAGCTTAGCTAACGGGGGCACAGATACGCAGTATTTT	CASSLANGGTDTQYF
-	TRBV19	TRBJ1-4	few	TGTGCCAGTAGTATGAAAAACACCGCCGCAACTAATGAAAAACTGTTTTTT	CASSMKNTAATNEKLFF
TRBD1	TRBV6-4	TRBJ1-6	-	TGTGCCAGCAGCGGGACAGCAGATAATTCACCCCTCCACTTT	CASSGTADNSPLHF
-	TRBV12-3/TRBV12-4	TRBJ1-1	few	TGTGCCGGCCATATGAACACTGAAGCTTTCTTT	CAGHMNTEAFF
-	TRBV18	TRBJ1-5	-	TGTGCCAGCTCTCGGGGCGGGCAGCCCCAGCATTTT	CASSRGGQPQHF
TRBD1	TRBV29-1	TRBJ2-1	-	TGCAGCGTTGAACTTATGGGACAGGGCTTCGATGAGCAGTTCTTC	CSVELMGQGFDEQFF
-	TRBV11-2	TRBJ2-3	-	TGTGCCAGCAGCTTAGATGAAACGGGGCGCACAGATACGCAGTATTTT	CASSLDETGRTDTQYF
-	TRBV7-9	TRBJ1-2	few	TGTGCCAGCAGCTTACAGGGTTTGAGCTATGGCTACACCTTC	CASSLQGLSYGYTF
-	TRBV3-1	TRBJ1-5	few	TGTGCCAGCAGCCAAGGCTTTCGAAATCAGCCCCAGCATTTT	CASSQGFRNQPQHF
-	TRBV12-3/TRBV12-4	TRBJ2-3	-	TGTGCCAGCAGTTTCCGGGGGTCACTTTTTGGTACGCAGTATTTT	CASSFRGSLFGTQYF
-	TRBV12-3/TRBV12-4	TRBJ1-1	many	TGTGCCAGCAGTTCCCAGGACAGCTACACTGAAGCTTTCTTT	CASSSQDSYTEAFF
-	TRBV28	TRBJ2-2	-	TGTGCCAGCATTTTGCGGAACACCGGGGAGCTGTTTTTT	CASILRNTGELFF
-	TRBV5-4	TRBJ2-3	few	TGTGCCAGCAGCTTTTCGGGGGCGGATACGCAGTATTTT	CASSFSGADTQYF
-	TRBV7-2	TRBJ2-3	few	TGTGCCAGCAGCTTAAGGGGAGCGGCTGCTACGCAGTATTTT	CASSLRGAAATQYF
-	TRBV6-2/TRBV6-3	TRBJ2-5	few	TGTGCCAGCAGTCAGACCAACCGGTGGAGCCAGTACTTC	CASSQTNRWSQYF
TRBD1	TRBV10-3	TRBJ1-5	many	TGTGCCACCCGGAGGGGACAGGACAATCAGCCCCAGCATTTT	CATRRGQDNQPQHF
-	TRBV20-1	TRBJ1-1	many	TGCAGTGCTAGTGGGGCCCCCGGGTCTGAAGCTTTCTTT	CSASGAPGSEAFF
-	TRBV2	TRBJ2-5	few	TGTGCCAGCTTCTGGGACTTTCAAGAGACCCAGTACTTC	CASFWDFQETQYF
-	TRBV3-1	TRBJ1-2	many	TGTGCCAGCAGCCAGAGGGACATGTTCTATGGCTACACCTTC	CASSQRDMFYGYTF
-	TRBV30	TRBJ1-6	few	TGTGCCTGGATGCAAGGCTCCTATAATTCACCCCTCCACTTT	CAWMQGSYNSPLHF
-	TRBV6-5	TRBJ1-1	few	TGTGCCAGCAGTCCCCTGGGGACATCTGAAGCTTTCTTT	CASSPLGTSEAFF
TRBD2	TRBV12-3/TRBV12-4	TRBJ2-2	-	TGTGCCACCAGGACTAGCGGGGGGACGTGGGGCACCGGGGAGCTGTTTTTT	CATRTSGGTWGTGELFF
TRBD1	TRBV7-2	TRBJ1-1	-	TGTGCCAGCAGACCCGAACTGGTCAGGGGGTTCACTGAAGCTTTCTTT	CASRPELVRGFTEAFF
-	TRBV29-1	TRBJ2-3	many	TGCAGCGGGTCCCAAAGCACAGATACGCAGTATTTT	CSGSQSTDTQYF
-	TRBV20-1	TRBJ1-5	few	TGCAGTGCCAACCAACCCGGCGGGGGCAATCAGCCCCAGCATTTT	CSANQPGGGNQPQHF